This TCR beta chain was captured in a study of blood T cell repertoires in COVID-19 (dated by TCRdb to the early 2020s). With respect to the entire study: Collaborator samples came from the United States, Italy and Spain and covered acute and convalescent phases of COVID-19. The dataset comprised deeply sampled blood TCRbeta repertoires from subjects exposed to, actively infected with, or recovered from COVID-19. The material from the prospective study consisted of cDNA or gDNA derived from T cells, B-cell-depleted T cells, or PBMCs. A freely available public database, intended as a resource for researchers studying the immune response to SARS-CoV-2, is where the repertoires were released. Where available, HLA class I and class II types were obtained from metadata supplied by the sample provider rather than from assay-based typing. A de-identified subject ID, COVID-19 status, age in years and sex were almost always included in the sample metadata. The samples were drawn from the first 160 participants of the ongoing ImmuneRACE study and from 1,254 subjects provided by 6 global collaborators.

Study-level results and caveats: Clinical and demographic metadata were provided uncurated, with the amount varying by source and participant.

Collaborating institutions collected whole blood in K2EDTA tubes following their own protocols. Collaborator samples were shipped for TCRbeta analysis as frozen whole blood, isolated PBMCs, or DNA extracted from either sample type. As concerns this clone: Its antigen is unknown. No base quality values were provided; no much bigger clone lies one nucleotide off.

The immunoSEQ Assay, a bias-controlled multiplex PCR, was used to amplify TCRbeta CDR3 regions from genomic DNA. The paper's data handling went like this. The number of nucleated cells in each sample was estimated by amplification of reference gene primers within the assay. Sequence reads were collapsed and filtered to measure the absolute abundance of every unique TCRbeta CDR3 rearrangement. For each sample, productive Simpson clonality was calculated as the square root of Simpson's diversity index over productive rearrangements. TCRdb stores this immuneACCESS table with in-frame sequences only. Part of the clones is absent; in the studies checked, under half of the shortfall reflects unresolved V genes, and no reason is known for the rest. That table gives V, J and clone size, and the DNA gave D and trimming. The sample records some 490,000 clones, roughly 85% of which are singletons. The ten biggest clones cover 3.2% of the sample.

The CDR3 spans 16 residues, from the cysteine through the phenylalanine. Of the read, only the CDR3 DNA is kept; its 48 bases are in frame from base 1. CDR1 and CDR2 are read off the germline V gene (reference sequence) as MNHEY and SMNVEV. V has 5 bases trimmed and J has 2 bases trimmed; junction bases matching no gene number 4. The sample comprised peripheral blood. This chain is built from TRBV27 and TRBJ2-1, and 12 junctional nucleotides match TRBD2. The sequence was collected from a human donor in a cohort sampled during active COVID-19. The nucleotides are TGTGCCAGCAGTACCTGGACTAGCGGGGCCTACAATGAGCAGTTCTTC. Its amino acids are CASSTWTSGAYNEQFF.